A single sample gave rise to the 8 T cell receptor beta chains below, sequenced in a study of CD8+ T cells in alopecia areata. Following RNA extraction, reverse transcription yielded cDNA that acted as the sequencing template. The data were produced by immunoSEQ multiplex PCR, yet TCRdb's version contains in-frame clones alone and is incomplete. The sample has fewer than 350,000 clones, 55% to 75% seen once. As to treatment: oral pan-JAK inhibitor, 5-10 mg twice daily. The sample was CD4+ T cells sorted from blood, taken at week 24, from a patient treated with tofacitinib. Source of these receptors: a human donor with alopecia areata.

The V call is TRBV25-1, the J call TRBJ1-1; a weak D match, TRBD1 (6 bases). Trimming stripped 3 bases from V and 7 bases from J, with 18 bases between. The CDR3 is 15 residues long. Germline-derived CDR1 and CDR2 are MGHDK and SYGVNS. CDR3 DNA sequence: TGTGCCAGCAGTGACTCAGGGGTAGGTTCAGGTGAAGCTTTCTTT. Residues: CASSDSGVGSGEAFF.

This clone was observed a few times. V gene TRBV19 combines with J gene TRBJ2-3; the D is unclear. Trimming left V 8 bases short and J 1 base short, with 10 bases between. The CDR3 sequence is 13 residues long. Germline CDR1 reads LNHDA; CDR2 reads SQIVND (reference sequence). The CDR3 DNA sequence: TGTGCCAGTGCAGGTCTGGGCACAGATACGCAGTATTTT. Translated: CASAGLGTDTQYF.

The chain links TRBV7-9 to TRBJ1-1; 10 bases fit TRBD1. The germline V gene encodes CDR1 SEHNR and CDR2 FQNEAQ (reference sequence). V lost 5 bases, J lost 6 bases, and 3 bases stayed unmatched. The CDR3 sequence is 13 residues long. The CDR3 nucleotides are TGTGCCAGCAGCCTCGGGACAGGGGCTGAAGCTTTCTTT. Translated, it gives CASSLGTGAEAFF.

V and J are TRBV7-9 and TRBJ1-1, with no clear D. The germline V gene encodes CDR1 SEHNR and CDR2 FQNEAQ (reference sequence). There are 15 residues in the CDR3. V was cut by 6 bases and J by 1 base, with 15 bases left in between. The CDR3 loop is CASSLAGRANTEAFF. DNA for the CDR3: TGTGCCAGCAGTTTGGCGGGGAGGGCGAACACTGAAGCTTTCTTT.

This chain connects TRBV30 to TRBJ1-6; D not resolved. The CDR3 contains 13 residues. The V gene lost 0 bases and the J gene lost 1 base, with 1 base spanning the gap. From germline, CDR1 is GTSNPN and CDR2 SVGIG (reference sequence). CDR3 nucleotides: TGTGCCTGGAGTGTTTCCTATAATTCACCCCTCCACTTT. Encoded protein: CAWSVSYNSPLHF.

The chain combines TRBV25-1 with TRBJ1-2, with D uncertain. Looked up from germline, CDR1 is MGHDK and CDR2 is SYGVNS. The V and J ends lost 0 bases and 3 bases respectively, with 5 bases between them. This CDR3 contains 13 residues. The CDR3 loop reads CASSEYGYYGYTF. CDR3 bases: TGTGCCAGCAGTGAATACGGGTACTATGGCTACACCTTC.

The table lists this clone with a few counts. J is TRBJ1-2 and V is TRBV5-1; D is undetermined. CDR3 length: 12 residues. The germline V gene has CDR1 SGHRS and CDR2 YFSETQ. V was clipped by 0 bases and J by 8 bases, with 8 bases between them. For the CDR3, the DNA is TGCGCCAGCAGCTTGGCCTCGGAGGGCTACACCTTC. Translation gives CASSLASEGYTF.

In its sample, this clone was seen a few times. This sequence joins TRBV19 and TRBJ1-1; D is undetermined. Germline values: CDR1 LNHDA, CDR2 SQIVND (reference sequence). Deletions cut 5 bases from V and 3 bases from J, with 10 bases between. The CDR3 runs 13 residues. The CDR3 loop reads CASSPYWDTEAFF. The DNA for the CDR3 is TGTGCCAGTAGTCCCTATTGGGACACTGAAGCTTTCTTT.